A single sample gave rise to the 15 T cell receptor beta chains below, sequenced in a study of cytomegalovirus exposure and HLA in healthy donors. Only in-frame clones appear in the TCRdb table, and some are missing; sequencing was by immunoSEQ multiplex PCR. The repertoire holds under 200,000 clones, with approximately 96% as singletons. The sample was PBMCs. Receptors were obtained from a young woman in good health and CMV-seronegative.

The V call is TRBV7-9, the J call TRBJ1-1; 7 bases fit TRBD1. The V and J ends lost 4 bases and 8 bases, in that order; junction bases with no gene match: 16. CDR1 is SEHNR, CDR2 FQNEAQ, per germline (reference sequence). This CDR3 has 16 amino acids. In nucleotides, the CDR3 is TGTGCCAGCAGCTCACAAACCAGTACAGGGGCGGGGGAAGCTTTCTTT. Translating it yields CASSSQTSTGAGEAFF.

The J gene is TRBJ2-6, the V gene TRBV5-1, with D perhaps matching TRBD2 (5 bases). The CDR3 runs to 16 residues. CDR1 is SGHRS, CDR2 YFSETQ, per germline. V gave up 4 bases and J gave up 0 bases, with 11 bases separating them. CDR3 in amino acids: CASSPGDVSGANVLTF. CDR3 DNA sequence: TGCGCCAGCAGCCCCGGGGATGTCTCTGGGGCCAACGTCCTGACTTTC.

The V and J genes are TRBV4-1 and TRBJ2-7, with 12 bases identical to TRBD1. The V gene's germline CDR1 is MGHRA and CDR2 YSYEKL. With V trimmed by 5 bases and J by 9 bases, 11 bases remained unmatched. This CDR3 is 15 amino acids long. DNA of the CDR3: TGCGCCAGCAGCGGGACAGGGGGCGTCCACGAAGGGCAGTACTTC. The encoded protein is CASSGTGGVHEGQYF.

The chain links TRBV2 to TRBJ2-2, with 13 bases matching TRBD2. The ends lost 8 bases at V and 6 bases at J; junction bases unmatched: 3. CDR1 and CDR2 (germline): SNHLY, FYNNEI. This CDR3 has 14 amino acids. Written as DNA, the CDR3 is TGTGCCAGCCGGACTAGCGGGGGACCCGGGGAGCTGTTTTTT. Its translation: CASRTSGGPGELFF.

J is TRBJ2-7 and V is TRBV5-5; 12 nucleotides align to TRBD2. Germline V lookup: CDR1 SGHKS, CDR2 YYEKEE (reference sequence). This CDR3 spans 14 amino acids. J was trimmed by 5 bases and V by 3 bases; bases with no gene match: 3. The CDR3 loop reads CASSSTSGGNEQYF. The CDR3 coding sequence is TGTGCCAGCAGCTCGACTAGCGGGGGAAACGAGCAGTACTTC.

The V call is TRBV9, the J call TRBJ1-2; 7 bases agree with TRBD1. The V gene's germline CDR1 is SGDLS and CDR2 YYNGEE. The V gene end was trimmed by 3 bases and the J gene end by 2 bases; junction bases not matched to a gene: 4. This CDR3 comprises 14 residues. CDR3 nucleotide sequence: TGTGCCAGCAGCGCCCAGGGGGTGAACTATGGCTACACCTTC. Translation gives CASSAQGVNYGYTF.

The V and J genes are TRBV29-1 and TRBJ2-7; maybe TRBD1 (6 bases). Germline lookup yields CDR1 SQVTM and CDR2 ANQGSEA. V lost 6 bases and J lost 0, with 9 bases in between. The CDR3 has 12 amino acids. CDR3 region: CSVRDTSYEQYF. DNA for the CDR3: TGCAGCGTACGGGACACCTCCTACGAGCAGTACTTC.

The CDR3 loop reads CASSSRGEVGYTF. The CDR3 region has the DNA TGTGCCAGCAGCTCCCGGGGGGAGGTTGGCTACACCTTC. The chain carries TRBV9 and TRBJ1-2, with D possibly matching TRBD1 (5 bases). The germline CDR1 and CDR2 sequences are SGDLS and YYNGEE. This CDR3 has 13 amino acids. Between the trimmed V and J ends, which lost 4 bases and 7 bases, there was a span of 14 bases.

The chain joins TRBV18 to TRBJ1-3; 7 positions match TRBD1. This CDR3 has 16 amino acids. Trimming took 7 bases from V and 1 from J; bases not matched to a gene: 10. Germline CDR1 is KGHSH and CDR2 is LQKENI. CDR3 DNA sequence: TGTGCCAGCTTCAGATCCGGGACAGCATCTGGAAACACCATATATTTT. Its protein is CASFRSGTASGNTIYF.

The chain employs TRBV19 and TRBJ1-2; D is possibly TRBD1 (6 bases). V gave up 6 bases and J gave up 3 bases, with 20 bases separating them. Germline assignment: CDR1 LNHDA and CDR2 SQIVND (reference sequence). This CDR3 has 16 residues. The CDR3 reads CASRNMARGMHYGYTF. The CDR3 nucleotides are TGTGCCAGTAGAAACATGGCCAGGGGTATGCACTATGGCTACACCTTC.

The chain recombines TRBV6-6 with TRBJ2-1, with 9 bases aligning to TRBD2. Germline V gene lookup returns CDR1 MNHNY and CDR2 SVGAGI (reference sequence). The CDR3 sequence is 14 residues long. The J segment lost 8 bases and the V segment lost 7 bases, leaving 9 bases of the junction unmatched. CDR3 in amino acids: CASKTGTSIDEQFF. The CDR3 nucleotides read TGTGCCAGCAAAACCGGGACTAGCATCGATGAGCAGTTCTTC.

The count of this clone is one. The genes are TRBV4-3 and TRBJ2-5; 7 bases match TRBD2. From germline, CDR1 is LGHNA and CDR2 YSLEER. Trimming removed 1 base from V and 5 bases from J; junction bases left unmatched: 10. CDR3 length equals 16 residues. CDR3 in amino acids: CASSQVYTAGRETQYF. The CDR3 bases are TGCGCCAGCAGCCAAGTTTATACAGCGGGGAGGGAGACCCAGTACTTC.

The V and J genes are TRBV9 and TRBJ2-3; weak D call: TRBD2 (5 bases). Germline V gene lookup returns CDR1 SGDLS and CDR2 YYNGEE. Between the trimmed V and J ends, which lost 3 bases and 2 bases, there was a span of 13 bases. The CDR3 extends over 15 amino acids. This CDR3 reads CASSARGRPTDTQYF. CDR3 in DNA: TGTGCCAGCAGCGCCCGGGGAAGGCCCACAGATACGCAGTATTTT. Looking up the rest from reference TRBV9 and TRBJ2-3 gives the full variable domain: DSGVTQTPKHLITATGQRVTLRCSPRSGDLSVYWYQQSLDQGLQFLIQYYNGEERAKGNILERFSAQQFPDLHSELNLSSLELGDSALYFCASSARGRPTDTQYFGPGTRLTVL.

The CDR3 protein is CASSLGGAGGVYGYTF. The CDR3, as DNA: TGTGCCAGCAGCTTGGGCGGTGCGGGGGGAGTCTATGGCTACACCTTC. This rearrangement joins TRBV5-4 to TRBJ1-2, with TRBD1 as a possible D gene (5 bases). The V gene lost 0 bases and the J gene lost 4 bases, with 16 bases spanning the gap. The CDR3 is 16 residues long. Germline V lookup: CDR1 SGHNT, CDR2 YYREEE (reference sequence).

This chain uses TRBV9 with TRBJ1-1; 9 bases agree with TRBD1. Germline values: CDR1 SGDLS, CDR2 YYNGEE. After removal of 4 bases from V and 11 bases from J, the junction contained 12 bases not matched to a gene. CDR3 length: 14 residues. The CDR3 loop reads CASSSSDRGPSAFF. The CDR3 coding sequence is TGTGCCAGCAGCTCGTCGGACAGGGGCCCCTCGGCTTTCTTT.